This is a list of T cell receptor beta chains from one sample in a study of OX40 agonist ivuxolimab in advanced cancers. Sequenced by immunoSEQ multiplex PCR; TCRdb stores in-frame clones only, minus some. This table has tens of thousands of clones, 85% appearing once. Sequences were derived from CD4+ or CD8+ T cells sorted from blood, sampled in a trial of the OX40 agonist ivuxolimab. Source of these receptors: an adult with an advanced solid tumor such as melanoma, head and neck, liver or kidney cancer. Each CDR3 is given with its conserved first and last residue. Fields, in order: clone size, D gene, V gene, J gene, CDR3 protein, CDR3 DNA. The D gene is left open where the match is weak. A row's size may be missing; if present it is once, few, many or a size class.

NA	NA	TRBV28	TRBJ1-5	CASSSRQLSTNQPQHF	TGTGCCAGCAGTTCCCGACAGCTATCTACTAATCAGCCCCAGCATTTT
few	NA	TRBV28	TRBJ2-2	CASSFYTGELFF	TGTGCCAGCAGTTTTTACACCGGGGAGCTGTTTTTT
NA	NA	TRBV6-5	TRBJ1-5	CASSYSIGSQPQHF	TGTGCCAGCAGTTACTCGATCGGCTCCCAGCCCCAGCATTTT
NA	NA	TRBV27	TRBJ2-7	CASSLSRGRGNEQYF	TGTGCCAGCAGTTTATCGCGGGGGCGCGGGAACGAGCAGTACTTC
NA	NA	TRBV28	TRBJ2-1	CASSHRGGGEQFF	TGTGCCAGCAGCCACAGGGGAGGGGGGGAGCAGTTCTTC
NA	TRBD1	TRBV5-1	TRBJ1-5	CASSLDGTGDQPQHF	TGCGCCAGCAGCTTGGACGGGACAGGGGATCAGCCCCAGCATTTT
NA	TRBD1	TRBV6-6	TRBJ2-1	CATGRDRGSRNEQFF	TGTGCCACGGGGAGAGACAGGGGGTCGAGGAATGAGCAGTTCTTC
few	NA	TRBV9	TRBJ1-3	CASSPIGHSGNTIYF	TGTGCCAGCAGCCCCATTGGACATTCTGGAAACACCATATATTTT
NA	TRBD1	TRBV7-6	TRBJ2-6	CASSLRQGVGANVLTF	TGTGCCAGCAGCTTACGACAGGGGGTCGGGGCCAACGTCCTGACTTTC
NA	TRBD2	TRBV7-6	TRBJ2-1	CASSPRLASNEQFF	TGTGCCAGCAGCCCGAGACTAGCGTCCAATGAGCAGTTCTTC
NA	TRBD2	TRBV19	TRBJ2-1	CATNPHYSGGDEQFF	TGTGCCACAAATCCCCACTACAGCGGGGGCGATGAGCAGTTCTTC
NA	TRBD1	TRBV19	TRBJ1-1	CASSKDRNQAAFF	TGTGCCAGTAGTAAGGACAGGAACCAGGCGGCTTTCTTT
NA	TRBD1	TRBV19	TRBJ2-3	CASSIALGQGADTQYF	TGTGCCAGTAGTATAGCCTTGGGACAGGGGGCAGATACGCAGTATTTT
NA	NA	TRBV30	TRBJ1-1	CAWSRMNTEAFF	TGTGCCTGGAGTCGTATGAACACTGAAGCTTTCTTT
once	TRBD1	TRBV10-2	TRBJ1-1	CASKTGQGGTEAFF	TGCGCCAGCAAAACCGGACAGGGGGGGACTGAAGCTTTCTTT
NA	TRBD2	TRBV5-6	TRBJ2-5	CASSFIPAGVIPETQYF	TGTGCCAGCAGCTTCATACCGGCGGGAGTTATCCCAGAGACCCAGTACTTC
NA	NA	TRBV28	TRBJ2-2	CASTYQGGGTGELFF	TGTGCCAGCACCTACCAGGGGGGCGGCACCGGGGAGCTGTTTTTT
NA	NA	TRBV6-1	TRBJ1-5	CATIGDSNQPQHF	TGTGCCACCATAGGGGATAGCAATCAGCCCCAGCATTTT
NA	NA	TRBV5-1	TRBJ2-1	CASSLVAGASYNEQFF	TGCGCCAGCAGCTTGGTGGCAGGGGCCTCCTACAATGAGCAGTTCTTC
few	NA	TRBV6-5	TRBJ2-5	CASSYPGAGETQYF	TGTGCCAGCAGTTACCCGGGGGCGGGGGAGACCCAGTACTTC
NA	TRBD1	TRBV5-1	TRBJ2-1	CASAPGQGQYNEQFF	TGCGCCAGCGCTCCGGGACAGGGGCAATACAATGAGCAGTTCTTC
NA	NA	TRBV18	TRBJ1-3	CASSPGSSGNTIYF	TGTGCCAGCTCACCAGGCAGCTCTGGAAACACCATATATTTT
NA	TRBD2	TRBV2	TRBJ2-1	CASSEASGRYNEQFF	TGTGCCAGCAGTGAAGCTAGCGGGAGATACAATGAGCAGTTCTTC
once	NA	TRBV19	TRBJ1-5	CASRQGYQPQHF	TGTGCCAGTAGACAGGGATATCAGCCCCAGCATTTT
NA	TRBD1	TRBV29-1	TRBJ2-7	CSIVWDSSYEQYF	TGCAGCATTGTCTGGGACAGCTCCTACGAGCAGTACTTC
NA	NA	TRBV5-6	TRBJ2-1	CASSLGREQFF	TGTGCCAGCAGCTTGGGTCGCGAGCAGTTCTTC
NA	NA	TRBV10-3	TRBJ2-7	CAIRSEVTYEQYF	TGTGCCATCCGGTCGGAGGTTACCTACGAGCAGTACTTC
NA	NA	TRBV5-1	TRBJ2-7	CASTPGASSYEQYF	TGCGCCAGCACTCCGGGGGCCAGTTCCTACGAGCAGTACTTC
NA	TRBD2	TRBV10-1	TRBJ2-2	CASSEKREVGELFF	TGCGCCAGCAGTGAAAAGCGGGAGGTCGGGGAGCTGTTTTTT
NA	NA	TRBV29-1	TRBJ2-5	CSVEKSSVGETQYF	TGCAGCGTTGAAAAATCTAGCGTGGGTGAGACCCAGTACTTC
once	NA	TRBV7-3	TRBJ2-7	CASSLTSGYHEQYF	TGTGCCAGCAGCTTAACTTCTGGGTACCACGAGCAGTACTTC
NA	TRBD1	TRBV18	TRBJ1-1	CASSRGQGAFEAFF	TGTGCCAGCTCGCGAGGACAGGGGGCGTTTGAAGCTTTCTTT
NA	NA	TRBV27	TRBJ2-1	CASSWGSSYNEQFF	TGTGCCAGCAGTTGGGGGAGCTCCTACAATGAGCAGTTCTTC
once	TRBD1	TRBV11-2	TRBJ2-5	CASSLDPRQGAKTQYF	TGTGCCAGCAGCTTAGACCCCAGACAGGGGGCTAAGACCCAGTACTTC
once	NA	TRBV29-1	TRBJ2-7	CSVEGGDEQYF	TGCAGCGTTGAAGGGGGCGACGAGCAGTACTTC
NA	NA	TRBV27	TRBJ2-1	CASRPLGPSYNEQFF	TGTGCCAGCAGACCACTGGGACCATCCTACAATGAGCAGTTCTTC
NA	TRBD1	TRBV10-3	TRBJ1-2	CAISEPGQGYGYTF	TGTGCCATCAGTGAACCGGGACAGGGTTATGGCTACACCTTC
NA	NA	TRBV2	TRBJ2-7	CASSGYEQYF	TGTGCCAGCAGCGGCTACGAGCAGTACTTC
NA	TRBD1	TRBV29-1	TRBJ2-2	CSVGWTGGAGELFF	TGCAGCGTTGGGTGGACAGGGGGCGCCGGGGAGCTGTTTTTT
NA	TRBD1	TRBV19	TRBJ2-7	CASSIGQGPHYEQYF	TGTGCCAGTAGTATCGGACAGGGGCCCCACTACGAGCAGTACTTC
NA	NA	TRBV6-5	TRBJ2-1	CASSYSRAPNHEQFF	TGTGCCAGCAGTTACTCGAGGGCCCCCAACCATGAGCAGTTCTTC
NA	TRBD1	TRBV7-2	TRBJ1-4	CASSDGQGASEKLFF	TGTGCCAGCAGCGACGGACAGGGGGCGAGTGAAAAACTGTTTTTT
NA	NA	TRBV9	TRBJ1-3	CASSVGPDSGNTIYF	TGTGCCAGCAGCGTCGGACCGGACTCGGGAAACACCATATATTTT
few	NA	TRBV5-1	TRBJ2-1	CASSGRDRRNYNEQFF	TGCGCCAGCAGCGGGCGCGACAGGAGAAACTACAATGAGCAGTTCTTC
NA	TRBD1	TRBV19	TRBJ2-7	CASSSWDRGVYEQYF	TGTGCCAGTAGTAGCTGGGACAGGGGTGTCTACGAGCAGTACTTC
NA	NA	TRBV19	TRBJ1-3	CASTPAGVRNTIYF	TGTGCCAGTACCCCCGCGGGGGTCCGAAACACCATATATTTT
NA	TRBD1	TRBV5-8	TRBJ2-7	CASSLTGNEQYF	TGTGCCAGCAGCCTGACAGGGAACGAGCAGTACTTC
NA	NA	TRBV6-1	TRBJ1-3	CASRLWGVENTIYF	TGTGCCAGCAGACTCTGGGGGGTAGAAAACACCATATATTTT
NA	NA	TRBV11-2	TRBJ2-6	CASSVAGLGANVLTF	TGTGCCAGCAGCGTGGCGGGGCTTGGGGCCAACGTCCTGACTTTC
NA	NA	TRBV29-1	TRBJ2-1	CSVPSFARGGPTGNEQFF	TGCAGCGTTCCTAGTTTCGCCCGGGGTGGGCCGACGGGGAATGAGCAGTTCTTC
NA	TRBD1	TRBV7-2	TRBJ2-7	CASSLKWTGGYEQYF	TGTGCCAGCAGCTTAAAGTGGACAGGGGGTTACGAGCAGTACTTC